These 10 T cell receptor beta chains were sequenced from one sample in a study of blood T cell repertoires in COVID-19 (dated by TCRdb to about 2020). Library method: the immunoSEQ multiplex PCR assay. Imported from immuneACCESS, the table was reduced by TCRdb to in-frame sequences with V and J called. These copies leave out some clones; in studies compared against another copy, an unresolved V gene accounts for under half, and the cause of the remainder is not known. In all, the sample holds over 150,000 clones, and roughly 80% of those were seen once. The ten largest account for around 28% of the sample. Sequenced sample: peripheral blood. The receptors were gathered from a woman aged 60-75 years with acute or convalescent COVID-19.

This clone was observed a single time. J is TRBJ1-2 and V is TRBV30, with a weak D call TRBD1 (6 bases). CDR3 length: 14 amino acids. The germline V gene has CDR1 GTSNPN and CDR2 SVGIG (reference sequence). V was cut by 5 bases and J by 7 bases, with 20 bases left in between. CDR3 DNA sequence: TGTGCCTGGGAGGTTCCAGGGGAGTACTCTGGCTACACCTTC. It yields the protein CAWEVPGEYSGYTF.

The CDR3 here is CASSLTGSSTEAFF. The CDR3 bases are TGTGCCAGCAGTTTGACGGGGTCTTCCACTGAAGCTTTCTTT. The chain couples TRBV2 to TRBJ1-1; no definite D call. The V end lost 5 bases, the J end lost 4 bases, and 14 bases lay between the germline ends. Germline V gene data show CDR1 as SNHLY and CDR2 as FYNNEI. CDR3 length equals 14 residues. The whole variable domain, remainder taken from reference TRBV2 and TRBJ1-1, is EPEVTQTPSHQVTQMGQEVILRCVPISNHLYFYWYRQILGQKVEFLVSFYNNEISEKSEIFDDQFSVERPDGSNFTLKIRSTKLEDSAMYFCASSLTGSSTEAFFGQGTRLTVV.

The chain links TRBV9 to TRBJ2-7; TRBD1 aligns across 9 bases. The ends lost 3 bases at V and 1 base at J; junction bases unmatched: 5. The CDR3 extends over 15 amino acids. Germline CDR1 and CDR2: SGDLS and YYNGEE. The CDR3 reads CASSGRGTGSYEQYV. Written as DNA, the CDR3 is TGTGCCAGCAGCGGCCGTGGGACAGGGTCCTACGAGCAGTACGTC.

The CDR3 here is CASSKGVPDWMNTEAFF. DNA of the CDR3: TGTGCCAGTAGCAAAGGGGTTCCTGACTGGATGAACACTGAAGCTTTCTTT. This chain uses TRBV19 with TRBJ1-1, with a weak D call TRBD1 (5 bases). Trimming took 6 bases from V and 0 from J, leaving 20 bases between them. Germline-derived CDR1 and CDR2 are LNHDA and SQIVND (reference sequence). The CDR3 extends over 17 amino acids. Full variable domain (outside the CDR3, taken from reference TRBV19 and TRBJ1-1): DGGITQSPKYLFRKEGQNVTLSCEQNLNHDAMYWYRQDPGQGLRLIYYSQIVNDFQKGDIAEGYSVSREKKESFPLTVTSAQKNPTAFYLCASSKGVPDWMNTEAFFGQGTRLTVV.

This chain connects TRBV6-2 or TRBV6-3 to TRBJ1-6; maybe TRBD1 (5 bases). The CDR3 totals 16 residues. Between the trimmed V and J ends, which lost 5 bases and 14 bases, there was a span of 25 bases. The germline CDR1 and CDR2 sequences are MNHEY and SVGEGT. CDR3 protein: CASSALLSQGSGALHF. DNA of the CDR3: TGTGCCAGCAGTGCCCTTCTTTCTCAGGGTTCGGGGGCCCTCCACTTT.

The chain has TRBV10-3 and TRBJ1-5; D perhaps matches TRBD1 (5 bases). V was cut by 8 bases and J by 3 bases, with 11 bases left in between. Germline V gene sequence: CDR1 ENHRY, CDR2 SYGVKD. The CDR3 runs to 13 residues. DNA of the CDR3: TGTGCCATCGCGGGGGATACCAATCAGCCCCAGCATTTT. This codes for CAIAGDTNQPQHF.

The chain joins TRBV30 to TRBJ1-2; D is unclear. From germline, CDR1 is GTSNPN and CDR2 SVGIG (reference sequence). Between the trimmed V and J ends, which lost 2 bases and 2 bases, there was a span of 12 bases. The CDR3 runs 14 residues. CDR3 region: CAWSHGRLNYGYTF. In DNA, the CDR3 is TGTGCCTGGAGTCATGGTAGATTAAACTATGGCTACACCTTC.

The DNA for the CDR3 is TGTGCCAGCAGCCAAGGGGCAGACAGGAGAGGGGCTTTCTTT. Translation gives CASSQGADRRGAFF. The chain combines TRBV3-1 (or the pseudogene TRBV3-2) with TRBJ1-1; D might be TRBD1 (6 bases). The CDR3 sequence is 14 residues long. CDR1 and CDR2 (germline): LGHDT, YNNKEL (reference sequence). V was pared by 1 base and J by 11 bases, with 17 bases between.

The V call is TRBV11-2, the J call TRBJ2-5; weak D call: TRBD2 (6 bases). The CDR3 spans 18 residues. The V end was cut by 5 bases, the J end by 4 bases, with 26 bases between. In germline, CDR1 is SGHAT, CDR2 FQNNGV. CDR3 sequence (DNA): TGTGCCAGCAGCAGTAACACAGGAATCCTCGTGGGGGGAGAGACCCAGTACTTC. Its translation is CASSSNTGILVGGETQYF.

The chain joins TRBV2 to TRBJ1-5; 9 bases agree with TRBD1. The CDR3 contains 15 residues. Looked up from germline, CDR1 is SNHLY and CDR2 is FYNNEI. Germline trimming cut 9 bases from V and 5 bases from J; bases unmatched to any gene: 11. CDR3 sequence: CASLPQGARDQPQHF. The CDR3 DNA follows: TGTGCCAGTCTGCCACAGGGGGCGCGGGATCAGCCCCAGCATTTT.